This TCR beta chain was captured in a study of blood T cell repertoires in COVID-19. On the study more broadly: Specimens from acute and convalescent COVID-19 originated in the United States, Italy and Spain.

CDR1 is SGHNT, CDR2 YENEEA, per germline. The CDR3 is 16 residues long. Authors' processing steps: Estimated nucleated cell counts came from reference gene primer amplification. The table came from immunoSEQ multiplex PCR; TCRdb's copy has only in-frame clones and leaves some out. D and trimming were read from the DNA, whereas the V and J calls and clone size are those reported in that table. The sample shows about 230,000 clones, about 80% of them seen only once. With regard to this clone: An end of the junction differs from the germline gene, which may be a read error.

Material: PBMCs or T cells enriched from blood (not recorded which). The TCR comes from a man aged 55 to 70 who had recovered from COVID-19. The chain carries TRBV11-3 and TRBJ2-1; 16 bases fit TRBD2. The CDR3 sequence: CASSSSGLAGGNEQFF. The CDR3 region has the DNA TGCGCCAGCAGCAGCTCGGGACTAGCGGGGGGGAATGAGCAGTTCTTC.